A selection of T cell receptor beta chains follows, all from one sample in a study of regulatory T cells in long-lasting Graves disease. TCRdb reprocessed the multiplex PCR reads with MiXCR, giving one entry per CDR3 protein. Of about 400,000 distinct CDR3 sequences listed, around 20% are singletons. The sample consisted of peripheral blood mononuclear cells (PBMCs), taken when the disease was refractory, from a patient treated with antithyroid drugs. These receptors all come from a female donor with Graves disease. CDR3s include the opening cysteine and the closing phenylalanine or tryptophan. The D gene is left open where the match is weak. Size values are once, few and many counts, or a class for expanded clones, and some rows have none.

>few|TRBJ1-6|TRBD1|TRBV30
TGTGCCTGGAAGATAAAGGGACAGAATAATTCACCCCTCCACTTT
CAWKIKGQNNSPLHF
>many|TRBJ1-5|.|TRBV7-2
TGTGCCAGCAGCTTATCGGGGGGAATTAGCAATCAGCCCCAGCATTTT
CASSLSGGISNQPQHF
>.|TRBJ1-5|.|TRBV5-4
TGTGCCAGCAGCTATGAGGGTCAGCCCCAGCATTTT
CASSYEGQPQHF
>few|TRBJ1-1|.|TRBV30
TGTGCCTGGAGTTCGTGGGGGGGGCTGAACACTGAAGCTTTCTTT
CAWSSWGGLNTEAFF
>.|TRBJ1-1|.|TRBV20-1
TGCAGTGCTAGTGCAGGGTATGAAGCTTTCTTT
CSASAGYEAFF
>many|TRBJ2-7|TRBD2|TRBV28
TGTGCCAGCACCATGGGGAGGCTAGCGGGAGTTTCCGAGCAGTACTTC
CASTMGRLAGVSEQYF
>.|TRBJ2-3|.|TRBV12-3/TRBV12-4
TGTGCCAGCAGTAAACAGGCTACCGGGGATACGCAGTATTTT
CASSKQATGDTQYF
>.|TRBJ2-1|.|TRBV2
TGTGCCAGCACGTCCCAAATAGGGGCCCAGCGTTCCCAGTTCTTC
CASTSQIGAQRSQFF
>few|TRBJ2-7|.|TRBV7-2
TGTGCCAGCAGCTTAGAGTTCGGCGGAGTCCCTCCCCTCGAGCAGTACTTC
CASSLEFGGVPPLEQYF
>few|TRBJ2-7|TRBD2|TRBV10-3
TGTGCCATCAGTGAGTTCAGCGGGAGCTCCTACGAGCAGTACTTC
CAISEFSGSSYEQYF
>.|TRBJ2-3|.|TRBV9
TGTGCCAGCGCAACTTTAGGCCAATCTCAGGCGGATACGCAGTATTTT
CASATLGQSQADTQYF
>few|TRBJ2-1|.|TRBV11-2
TGTGCCAGCAGCTTAAGGCGTTACAATGAGCAGTTCTTC
CASSLRRYNEQFF
>once|TRBJ2-7|.|TRBV4-3
TGCGCCAGCAGCCAAGATTCGGGGGCGGGAGAGCAGTACTTC
CASSQDSGAGEQYF
>few|TRBJ2-2|.|TRBV7-9
TGTGCCAGCAGCTACAGGGAAACCGGGGAGCTGTTTTTT
CASSYRETGELFF
>many|TRBJ2-5|.|TRBV12-3/TRBV12-4
TGTGCCAGCAGTTTACAGGGGGGGCCACAAGAGACCCAGTACTTC
CASSLQGGPQETQYF
>.|TRBJ1-6|.|TRBV4-3
TGCGCCAGCAGCCCCAAAGCAGGGCCCTCCTATAATTCACCCCTCCACTTT
CASSPKAGPSYNSPLHF
>.|TRBJ2-5|TRBD2|TRBV12-3/TRBV12-4
TGTGCCAGCAGCGGACTAGCGGGCCCTCAAGAGACCCAGTACTTC
CASSGLAGPQETQYF
>few|TRBJ2-1|TRBD2|TRBV29-1
TGCAGCGTAAAACTAGCGAACAATGAGCAGTTCTTC
CSVKLANNEQFF
>many|TRBJ2-4|TRBD1|TRBV28
TGTGCCAGCAGTGGGGACAGGGGAGGAAACATTCAGTACTTC
CASSGDRGGNIQYF
>.|TRBJ1-2|.|TRBV19
TGTGCCAGTAGGACCTCTCAAGGCTATGGCTACACCTTC
CASRTSQGYGYTF
>.|TRBJ2-7|.|TRBV20-1
TGCAGTGACTCTAGCAGGCCCTCCTACGAGCAGTACTTC
CSDSSRPSYEQYF
>few|TRBJ2-1|TRBD1|TRBV11-2
TGTGCCAGCCAGGGGGCTAGGACCTACAATGAGCAGTTCTTC
CASQGARTYNEQFF
>once|TRBJ2-1|TRBD1|TRBV6-1
TGTGCCAGCCAGAAATCCGGGACAGGGGGGGGCTACTACAATGAGCAGTTCTTC
CASQKSGTGGGYYNEQFF
>.|TRBJ2-7|TRBD2|TRBV11-2
TGTGCCAGCAGCTTAGTCTATGAGGGAGGGCCGGAAAGGGAGCAGTACTTC
CASSLVYEGGPEREQYF
>few|TRBJ2-3|.|TRBV18
TGTGCCAGCTCACCCACCACAGATACGCAGTATTTT
CASSPTTDTQYF